This entry concerns a single T cell receptor beta chain. CDR1 and CDR2 (germline): SGHTA, FQGNSA. This CDR3 region has 15 residues. V shed 5 bases and J 3 bases; nucleotides not matched to a gene: 6. Focal radiation plus CTLA-4 blockade with ipilimumab was administered to patients who had chemo-refractory metastatic non-small-cell lung cancer. This sample was taken from a study of radiotherapy plus CTLA-4 blockade in lung cancer. The data were produced by immunoSEQ multiplex PCR, yet TCRdb's version contains in-frame clones alone and is incomplete. The sample records some 120,000 clones, roughly 77% being singletons.

The J gene is TRBJ1-5, the V gene TRBV7-2, with 8 bases that match TRBD1. This specimen was peripheral blood, taken from a patient treated with radiotherapy plus ipilimumab. The receptor was isolated from a human donor with non-small cell lung cancer that progressed on radiotherapy plus ipilimumab. Some clones in this sample may be carry-over from other donors' samples. The CDR3 loop is CASSPGQGLNQPQHF. The CDR3, as DNA: TGTGCCAGCAGCCCAGGACAGGGACTCAATCAGCCCCAGCATTTT.